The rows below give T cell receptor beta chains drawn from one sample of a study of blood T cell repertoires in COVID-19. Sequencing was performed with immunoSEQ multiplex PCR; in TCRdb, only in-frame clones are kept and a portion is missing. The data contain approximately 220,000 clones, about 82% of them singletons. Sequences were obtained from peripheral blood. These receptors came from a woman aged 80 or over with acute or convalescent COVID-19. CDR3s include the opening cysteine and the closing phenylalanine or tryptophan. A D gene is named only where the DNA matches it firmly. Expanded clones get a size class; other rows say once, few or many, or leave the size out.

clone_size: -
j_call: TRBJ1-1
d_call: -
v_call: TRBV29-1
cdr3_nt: TGCAGCGTTGAAGTTCAGGGGAACACTGAAGCTTTCTTT
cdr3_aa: CSVEVQGNTEAFF

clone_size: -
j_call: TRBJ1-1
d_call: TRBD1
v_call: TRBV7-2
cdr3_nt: TGTGCCAGCAGCCAAAGGGACAGTCCCCCTGAAGCTTTCTTT
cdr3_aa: CASSQRDSPPEAFF

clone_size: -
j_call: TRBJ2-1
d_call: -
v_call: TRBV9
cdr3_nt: TGTGCCAGCAGCGTAGACCCTAGCGTTGGCGAGCAGTTCTTC
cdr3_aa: CASSVDPSVGEQFF

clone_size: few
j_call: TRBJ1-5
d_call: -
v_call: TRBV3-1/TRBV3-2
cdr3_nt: TGTGCCAGCAGCCCCCCAGACAATCAGCCCCAGCATTTT
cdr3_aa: CASSPPDNQPQHF

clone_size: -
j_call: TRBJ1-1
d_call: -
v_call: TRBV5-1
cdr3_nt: TGCGCCAGCAGCTTGGAGGGGGTCGAAGCTTTCTTT
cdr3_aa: CASSLEGVEAFF

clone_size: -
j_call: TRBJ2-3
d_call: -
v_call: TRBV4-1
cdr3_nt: TGCCCCCGCAGCCGACTCGGCATTTCAGATACGCAGTATTTT
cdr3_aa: CPRSRLGISDTQYF

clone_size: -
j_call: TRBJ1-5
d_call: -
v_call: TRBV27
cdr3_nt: TGTGCCAGCGGCCTCGTGACGTATGGGGCGGGCAATCAGCCCCAGCATTTT
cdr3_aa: CASGLVTYGAGNQPQHF

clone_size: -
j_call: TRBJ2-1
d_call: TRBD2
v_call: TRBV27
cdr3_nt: TGTGCCAGCAGTCTAAAGGGACTAGCGGGCAATGAGCAGTTCTTC
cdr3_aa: CASSLKGLAGNEQFF

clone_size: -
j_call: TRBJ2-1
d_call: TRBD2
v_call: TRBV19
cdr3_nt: TGTGCCAGTAGTAACCTAGCGGGAGTAGGGAATGAGCAGTTCTTC
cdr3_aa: CASSNLAGVGNEQFF

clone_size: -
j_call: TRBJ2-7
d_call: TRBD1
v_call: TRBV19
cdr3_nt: TGTGCCAGTAGCGAAACGGGACAGGGTATCGACGAGCAGTACTTC
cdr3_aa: CASSETGQGIDEQYF

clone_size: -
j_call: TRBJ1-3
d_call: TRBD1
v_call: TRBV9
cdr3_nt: TGTGCCAGCAGCATAGGGACAGGAGGAGCTGCCAGCTCTGGAAACACCATATATTTT
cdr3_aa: CASSIGTGGAASSGNTIYF

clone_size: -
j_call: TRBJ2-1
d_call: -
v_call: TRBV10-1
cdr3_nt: TGCGCCAGCAGTGAAGGGGGGGGCCTTGGCAATGAGCAGTTCTTC
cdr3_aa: CASSEGGGLGNEQFF

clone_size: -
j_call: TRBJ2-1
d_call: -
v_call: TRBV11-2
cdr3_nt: TGTGCCAGCAGCTTAGAGGCAAGGGGATTGGATGAGCAGTTCTTC
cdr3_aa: CASSLEARGLDEQFF

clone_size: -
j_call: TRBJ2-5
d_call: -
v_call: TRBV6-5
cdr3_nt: TGTGCCAGCACTTGGGGGGTGGGGGACCAAGAGACCCAGTACTTC
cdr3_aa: CASTWGVGDQETQYF

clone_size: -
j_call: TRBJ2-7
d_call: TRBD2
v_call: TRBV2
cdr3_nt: TGTGCCAGGAGGGCTAGCGGGGAGTACGAGCAGTACTTC
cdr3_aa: CARRASGEYEQYF

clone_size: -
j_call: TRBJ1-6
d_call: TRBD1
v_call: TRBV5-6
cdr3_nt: TGTGCCAGCAGCTGGGGGACAGGCAGTTTGAATTCACCCCTCCACTTT
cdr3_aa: CASSWGTGSLNSPLHF

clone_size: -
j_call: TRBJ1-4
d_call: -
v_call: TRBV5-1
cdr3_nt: TGCGCCAGCAGCTTGGGGCCGACAGGTGTAAATGAAAAACTGTTTTTT
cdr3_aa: CASSLGPTGVNEKLFF

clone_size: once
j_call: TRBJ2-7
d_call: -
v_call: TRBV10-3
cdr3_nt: TGTGCCATCAGTGAGTCTGAGGGAACTTCCTACGAGCAGTACTTC
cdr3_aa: CAISESEGTSYEQYF

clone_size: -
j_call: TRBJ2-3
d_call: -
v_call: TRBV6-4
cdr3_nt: TGTGCCAGCAGTTACGGTGCCACAGATACGCAGTATTTT
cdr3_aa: CASSYGATDTQYF

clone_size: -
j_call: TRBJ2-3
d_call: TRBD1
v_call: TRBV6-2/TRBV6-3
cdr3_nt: TGTGCCAGCAGTATTAGACAGGGCTCCACAGATACGCAGTATTTT
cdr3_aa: CASSIRQGSTDTQYF

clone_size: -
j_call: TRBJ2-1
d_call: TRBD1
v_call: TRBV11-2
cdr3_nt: TGTGCCAGCAGCACCTCCGGACAGGATTACAATGAGCAGTTCTTC
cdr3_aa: CASSTSGQDYNEQFF

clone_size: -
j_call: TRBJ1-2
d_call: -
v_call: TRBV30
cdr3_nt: TGTGCCTGGAGTGTATTGGGTACGGGGGGCTACACCTTC
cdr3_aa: CAWSVLGTGGYTF

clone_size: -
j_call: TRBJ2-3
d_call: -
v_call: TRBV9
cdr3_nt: TGTGCCAGCAGCGTAGGCGGAAATACGCAGTATTTT
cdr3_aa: CASSVGGNTQYF

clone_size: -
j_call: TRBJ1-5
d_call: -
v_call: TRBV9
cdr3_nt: TGTGCCAGCAGCGTCAGGGATGACCCCGGGCCCCAGCATTTT
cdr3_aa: CASSVRDDPGPQHF

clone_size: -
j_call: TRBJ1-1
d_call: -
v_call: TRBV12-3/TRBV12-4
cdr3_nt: TGTGCCAGCAGTTTAACGGGGGGTGAAGCTTTCTTT
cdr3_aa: CASSLTGGEAFF

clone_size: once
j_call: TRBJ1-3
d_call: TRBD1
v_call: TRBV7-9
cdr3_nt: TGTGCCAGCACCTCGACAGGGAACGGAAACACCATATATTTT
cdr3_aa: CASTSTGNGNTIYF

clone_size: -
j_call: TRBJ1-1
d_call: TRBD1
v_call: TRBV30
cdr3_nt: TGTGCCTGGAGGGGACAGGTGAACACTGAAGCTTTCTTT
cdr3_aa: CAWRGQVNTEAFF

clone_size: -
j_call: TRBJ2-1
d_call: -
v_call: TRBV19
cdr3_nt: TGTGCCAGTAGTATTTTCGGGAGTTCCGGCAATGAGCAGTTCTTC
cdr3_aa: CASSIFGSSGNEQFF